Listed below are T cell receptor beta chains from one sample, sequenced in a study of blood T cell repertoires in COVID-19. TCRdb's copy holds only in-frame clones and misses some; the assay was immunoSEQ multiplex PCR. The sample contains approximately 200,000 clones, about 84% of which appear only once. The sample taken for sequencing was PBMCs or T cells enriched from blood (not recorded which). The origin of the receptors is a woman aged 40 to 49 with acute COVID-19. Each CDR3 is given with its conserved first and last residue. The D gene is left open where the match is weak. Rows may omit the clone size; those that give it use once, few, many or a size class.

TRBD1 TRBJ2-5 TRBV5-1 - CASSPGQGVQETQYF TGCGCCAGCAGCCCGGGACAGGGGGTTCAAGAGACCCAGTACTTC
- TRBJ2-3 TRBV5-5 - CASSLAVGRGTDTQYF TGTGCCAGCAGCTTGGCTGTGGGAAGAGGGACAGATACGCAGTATTTT
- TRBJ2-1 TRBV15 - CATRPARPSVNEQFF TGTGCCACCAGGCCAGCCAGGCCTTCGGTGAATGAGCAGTTCTTC
- TRBJ2-1 TRBV30 - CAWSVRRQQDEQFF TGTGCCTGGAGTGTACGTCGACAGCAAGATGAGCAGTTCTTC
- TRBJ1-2 TRBV27 - CASSKQDLGTSRDGYTF TGTGCCAGCAGCAAACAGGATCTGGGGACTTCTAGGGATGGCTACACCTTC
- TRBJ1-3 TRBV2 - CASNRGGRGNTIYF TGTGCCAGCAATCGGGGGGGTCGAGGAAACACCATATATTTT
TRBD1 TRBJ1-2 TRBV9 - CASSVAGTGFGYTF TGTGCCAGCAGCGTAGCGGGGACAGGGTTTGGCTACACCTTC
TRBD1 TRBJ1-1 TRBV6-5 - CASRSTGFIAEAFF TGTGCCAGCAGATCGACAGGGTTTATCGCTGAAGCTTTCTTT
TRBD1 TRBJ2-1 TRBV28 - CASSQGARNEQFF TGTGCCAGCAGTCAGGGGGCAAGAAATGAGCAGTTCTTC
- TRBJ1-6 TRBV25-1 once CASSEFRGLYSPLHF TGTGCCAGCAGTGAATTCAGGGGCCTGTATTCACCCCTCCACTTT
- TRBJ1-5 TRBV5-6 - CASSRRDRTNQPQHF TGTGCCAGCAGCCGACGAGACAGGACAAATCAGCCCCAGCATTTT
- TRBJ1-5 TRBV19 - CASNSRGSNQPQHF TGTGCCAGTAATAGCAGGGGCAGCAATCAGCCCCAGCATTTT
TRBD2 TRBJ2-1 TRBV7-3 many CASSAPGTSNEQFF TGTGCCAGCAGCGCCCCCGGGACTAGTAATGAGCAGTTCTTC
- TRBJ1-5 TRBV3-1/TRBV3-2 - CASSRSSNQPQHF TGTGCCAGCAGCCGCAGTAGCAATCAGCCCCAGCATTTT
- TRBJ1-2 TRBV4-1 - CASSQVGTRGDYGYTF TGCGCCAGCAGCCAGGTCGGCACACGGGGGGACTATGGCTACACCTTC
TRBD1 TRBJ1-4 TRBV9 few CASSADRVNEKLFF TGTGCCAGCAGCGCCGACAGGGTAAATGAAAAACTGTTTTTT
TRBD1 TRBJ2-7 TRBV5-4 - CASSSGQESSYEQYF TGTGCCAGCAGCTCAGGACAGGAGAGCTCCTACGAGCAGTACTTC